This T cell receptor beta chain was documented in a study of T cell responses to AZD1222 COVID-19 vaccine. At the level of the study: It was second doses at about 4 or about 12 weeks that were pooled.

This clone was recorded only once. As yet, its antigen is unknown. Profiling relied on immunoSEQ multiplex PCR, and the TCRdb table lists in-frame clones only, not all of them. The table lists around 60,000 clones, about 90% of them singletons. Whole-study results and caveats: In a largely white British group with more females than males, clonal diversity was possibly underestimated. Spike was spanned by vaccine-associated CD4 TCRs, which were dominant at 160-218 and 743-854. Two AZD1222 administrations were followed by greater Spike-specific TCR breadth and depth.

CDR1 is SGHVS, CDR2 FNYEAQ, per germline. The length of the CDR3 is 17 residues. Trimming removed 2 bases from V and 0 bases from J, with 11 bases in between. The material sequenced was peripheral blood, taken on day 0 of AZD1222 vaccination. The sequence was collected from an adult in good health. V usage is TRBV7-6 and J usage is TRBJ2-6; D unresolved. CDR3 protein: CASSLLGQSSGANVLTF. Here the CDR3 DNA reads TGTGCCAGCAGCTTATTGGGTCAGAGCTCTGGGGCCAACGTCCTGACTTTC.